This T cell receptor (beta chain) is from a study of shared clonotypes between healthy human individuals. General study points: Generally, estimated richness proved larger in naive subsets than it did in memory subsets.

A note on this clone: The antigen is not known.

Germline CDR1 reads SGHNT; CDR2 reads YYREEE (reference sequence). The CDR3 is 15 residues long. Trimming pared 3 bases from V and 4 bases from J, leaving 16 bases between. The donors, all of them Caucasian adults, lived in Nashville, Tennessee. It was across several immunoSEQ plates that each subset's genomic DNA was evenly split. Sequencing was performed with immunoSEQ multiplex PCR; in TCRdb, only in-frame clones are kept and a portion is missing. Among some 2.4 million clones, roughly 93% were seen once, and the ten largest hold 0.36%. The clonotype was recovered from a man aged 18 to 29 in good health. Some clones in this sample may be carry-over from other donors' samples. Input material: naive CD4+ T cells from PBMCs. Subset described: CD45RA+ positively selected. The chain links TRBV5-4 to TRBJ1-2, with no clear D. DNA of the CDR3: TGTGCCAGCAGCTCACCCGGTCCCCCCCTCTATGGCTACACCTTC. This encodes CASSSPGPPLYGYTF. The full variable domain, with the rest looked up from reference TRBV5-4 and TRBJ1-2, is ETGVTQSPTHLIKTRGQQVTLRCSSQSGHNTVSWYQQALGQGPQFIFQYYREEENGRGNFPPRFSGLQFPNYSSELNVNALELDDSALYLCASSSPGPPLYGYTFGSGTRLTVV.